This is a list of T cell receptor beta chains from one sample in a study of spatial heterogeneity in lung cancer. Each CDR3 protein gets one entry after TCRdb re-called the 5' RACE reads with MiXCR. Among roughly 120,000 distinct CDR3 sequences listed, roughly a tenth were seen once. The sequencing used PBMCs, collected at follow-up. The receptors stem from a female donor with early-stage non-small cell lung cancer. The CDR3 runs from the conserved cysteine through the conserved F or W. A D gene is named only where the DNA matches it firmly. For some rows the clone size is stated as once, few or many, or as a class when expanded; others skip it.

abundance | j_gene | d_gene | v_gene | CDR3aa | CDR3nt
many | TRBJ1-2 | TRBD1 | TRBV28 | CASSNGDRSSYGYTF | TGTGCCAGCAGTAACGGGGACAGGTCAAGCTATGGCTACACCTTC
- | TRBJ2-4 | TRBD2 | TRBV15 | CATKTSGRGSKNIQYF | TGTGCCACCAAGACTAGCGGGAGAGGGTCCAAAAACATTCAGTACTTC
- | TRBJ2-1 | TRBD2 | TRBV10-1 | CASSEALAGGEEQFF | TGCGCCAGCAGTGAAGCACTAGCGGGAGGAGAAGAGCAGTTCTTC
- | TRBJ1-2 | TRBD1 | TRBV7-9 | CASSSFGTVNYGYTF | TGTGCCAGCAGCTCGTTCGGGACAGTCAACTATGGCTACACCTTC
few | TRBJ2-1 | - | TRBV6-1 | CATPKGDFGNEQFF | TGTGCCACCCCGAAAGGGGATTTTGGTAATGAGCAGTTCTTC
- | TRBJ2-7 | - | TRBV28 | CASSSHRVSSYEQYF | TGTGCCAGCAGTTCCCACAGGGTCAGCTCCTACGAGCAGTACTTC
few | TRBJ1-4 | TRBD1 | TRBV7-2 | CASSQGPTGFTKLEKLFF | TGTGCCAGCAGCCAAGGCCCGACAGGGTTCACAAAACTTGAAAAACTGTTTTTT
- | TRBJ2-1 | TRBD2 | TRBV11-1 | CASSRTRLAAEQFF | TGTGCCAGCAGCCGCACCAGACTAGCGGCGGAGCAGTTCTTC
few | TRBJ1-4 | - | TRBV20-1 | CSARAADNEKLFF | TGCAGTGCTAGAGCTGCAGATAATGAAAAACTGTTTTTT
many | TRBJ1-1 | - | TRBV27 | CASSSPSLNTEAFF | TGTGCCAGCAGTTCCCCCAGCCTCAACACTGAAGCTTTCTTT
- | TRBJ2-3 | TRBD2 | TRBV20-1 | CSANYGGRSGDTQYF | TGCAGTGCTAACTACGGCGGGAGGTCTGGAGATACGCAGTATTTT
few | TRBJ2-1 | - | TRBV10-3 | CAISGQQGSYNEQFF | TGTGCCATCAGTGGCCAACAGGGATCCTACAATGAGCAGTTCTTC
- | TRBJ2-7 | TRBD2 | TRBV5-4 | CASSRGLAGLSYEQYF | TGTGCCAGCAGCAGAGGACTAGCGGGCCTGTCCTACGAGCAGTACTTC
few | TRBJ1-3 | - | TRBV2 | CASSGIQYSGNTIYF | TGTGCCAGCAGTGGGATACAATACTCTGGAAACACCATATATTTT
- | TRBJ2-6 | - | TRBV9 | CASSVSIRQALSSGANVLTF | TGTGCCAGCAGCGTGAGTATTAGACAGGCACTGTCCTCTGGGGCCAACGTCCTGACTTTC
- | TRBJ2-3 | TRBD2 | TRBV29-1 | CSVGGLAGVRTDTQYF | TGCAGCGTTGGCGGACTAGCGGGAGTTCGTACAGATACGCAGTATTTT
- | TRBJ1-2 | - | TRBV4-1 | CASSQVRTASNYGYTF | TGCGCCAGCAGCCAAGTTCGGACAGCTTCTAACTATGGCTACACCTTC
few | TRBJ2-1 | - | TRBV5-1 | CASRGAGDLNEQFF | TGCGCCAGCAGGGGAGCAGGGGATCTCAATGAGCAGTTCTTC
- | TRBJ2-2 | TRBD2 | TRBV19 | CASSTGLAAIGELFF | TGTGCCAGTAGTACCGGACTAGCCGCGATAGGGGAGCTGTTTTTT
- | TRBJ1-2 | TRBD1 | TRBV3-1 | CASSPGQGADGYTF | TGTGCCAGCAGCCCTGGACAGGGGGCGGATGGCTACACCTTC
- | TRBJ2-1 | - | TRBV18 | CASSPGQPYNEQFF | TGTGCCAGCTCACCCGGACAGCCCTACAATGAGCAGTTCTTC
few | TRBJ2-3 | TRBD2 | TRBV20-1 | CSATTSGSIADTQYF | TGCAGTGCCACGACTAGCGGGAGTATCGCAGATACGCAGTATTTT
- | TRBJ2-1 | TRBD2 | TRBV11-1 | CASSSGLAGVGEQFF | TGTGCCAGCAGCTCGGGACTAGCGGGAGTGGGTGAGCAGTTCTTC
many | TRBJ1-3 | TRBD1 | TRBV6-2/TRBV6-3 | CASSYSPTGDKNTIYF | TGTGCCAGCAGTTATTCTCCGACAGGGGACAAAAACACCATATATTTT
- | TRBJ1-2 | - | TRBV5-6 | CASSQTGGYGYTF | TGTGCCAGCAGCCAGACAGGCGGCTATGGCTACACCTTC
once | TRBJ1-2 | TRBD1 | TRBV7-2 | CASSIAPGQGAGYTF | TGTGCCAGCAGCATTGCACCGGGACAGGGGGCGGGCTACACCTTC
few | TRBJ2-1 | - | TRBV5-1 | CASSLEQISWSF | TGCGCCAGCAGCTTGGAACAGATCAGTTGGTCTTTC
- | TRBJ2-5 | - | TRBV6-2/TRBV6-3 | CASSYQEKRLYQETQYF | TGTGCCAGCAGTTATCAGGAGAAGCGGTTGTACCAAGAGACCCAGTACTTC
many | TRBJ2-1 | TRBD2 | TRBV7-6 | CASSLRAGGPGFHNEQFF | TGTGCCAGCAGCTTAAGAGCGGGAGGTCCCGGCTTCCACAATGAGCAGTTCTTC
few | TRBJ2-2 | - | TRBV27 | CASRGNGELFF | TGTGCCAGCAGAGGGAACGGGGAGCTGTTTTTT
once | TRBJ1-3 | - | TRBV28 | CASSPTPLVAYTIYF | TGTGCCAGCAGCCCAACCCCACTAGTCGCGTACACCATATATTTT
many | TRBJ1-2 | TRBD1 | TRBV4-3 | CASSPQQGALGYTF | TGCGCCAGCAGCCCGCAGCAGGGGGCGCTTGGCTACACCTTC
many | TRBJ2-3 | - | TRBV6-5 | CASSYQGSTDTQYF | TGTGCCAGCAGTTACCAAGGGAGCACAGATACGCAGTATTTT
- | TRBJ2-7 | TRBD2 | TRBV6-6 | CASRLSGITYEQYF | TGTGCCAGCAGACTTAGCGGGATAACCTACGAGCAGTACTTC
- | TRBJ2-1 | TRBD2 | TRBV2 | CASSEEPGLANYNEQFF | TGTGCCAGCAGTGAGGAACCGGGACTAGCGAACTACAATGAGCAGTTCTTC
few | TRBJ2-5 | TRBD2 | TRBV7-9 | CASSFRGLAGVETQYF | TGTGCCAGCAGCTTCCGGGGGCTAGCGGGAGTAGAGACCCAGTACTTC
- | TRBJ1-6 | TRBD1 | TRBV6-6 | CASRPGTGNTYNSPLHF | TGTGCCAGCAGACCCGGGACAGGGAACACCTATAATTCACCCCTCCACTTT
few | TRBJ2-5 | TRBD2 | TRBV24-1 | CATSGGLAAPQETQYF | TGTGCCACCAGTGGGGGACTAGCGGCACCACAAGAGACCCAGTACTTC
few | TRBJ1-1 | TRBD1 | TRBV20-1 | CSARADRAYTEAFF | TGCAGTGCTAGAGCGGACAGGGCGTACACTGAAGCTTTCTTT
- | TRBJ1-5 | - | TRBV4-1 | CASSQEQVGYNQPQHF | TGCGCCAGCAGCCAAGAGCAGGTGGGGTACAATCAGCCCCAGCATTTT
once | TRBJ2-7 | TRBD2 | TRBV11-2 | CASSLTSGNFHEQYF | TGTGCCAGCAGCTTGACTAGCGGGAATTTTCACGAGCAGTACTTC
few | TRBJ1-2 | - | TRBV9 | CASSPGPASYTF | TGTGCCAGCAGCCCAGGTCCAGCGAGCTACACCTTC
- | TRBJ2-4 | - | TRBV6-2/TRBV6-3 | CASSYLGDIQNIQYF | TGTGCCAGCAGTTACTTGGGGGACATACAGAACATTCAGTACTTC
many | TRBJ1-2 | - | TRBV9 | CASSVDDSHGYTF | TGTGCCAGCAGCGTAGACGACAGTCATGGCTACACCTTC
- | TRBJ1-2 | - | TRBV19 | CASSDKNYGYTF | TGTGCCAGTAGTGACAAAAACTATGGCTACACCTTC
- | TRBJ1-1 | - | TRBV29-1 | CSSGRGYTEAFF | TGCAGCTCCGGACGGGGATACACTGAAGCTTTCTTT
few | TRBJ2-1 | - | TRBV29-1 | CSVEPDEGSEYNEQFF | TGCAGCGTTGAACCCGACGAGGGTAGCGAGTACAATGAGCAGTTCTTC
- | TRBJ2-5 | - | TRBV18 | CASSPGHFQETQYF | TGTGCCAGCTCACCCGGACACTTCCAAGAGACCCAGTACTTC
few | TRBJ2-3 | - | TRBV10-3 | CAITSTDTQYF | TGTGCCATCACCTCCACAGATACGCAGTATTTT
- | TRBJ2-1 | - | TRBV20-1 | CSASGGGPNNEQFF | TGCAGTGCTAGCGGAGGAGGCCCCAACAATGAGCAGTTCTTC
- | TRBJ2-1 | TRBD2 | TRBV20-1 | CSACTGLADRKRGSDEQFF | TGCAGTGCTTGCACGGGACTAGCGGACCGGAAGAGGGGGTCCGATGAGCAGTTCTTC
few | TRBJ1-3 | - | TRBV9 | CASSVRGDGNTIYF | TGTGCCAGCAGCGTTAGGGGGGACGGAAACACCATATATTTT
many | TRBJ2-7 | - | TRBV20-1 | CSAGETYGSYEQYF | TGCAGTGCTGGGGAGACCTACGGTTCCTACGAGCAGTACTTC
- | TRBJ2-5 | TRBD1 | TRBV6-5 | CASNPWDSQETQYF | TGTGCCAGCAACCCTTGGGACAGTCAAGAGACCCAGTACTTC
- | TRBJ2-1 | - | TRBV6-5 | CASSSDRNEQFF | TGTGCCAGCAGTTCCGACAGAAATGAGCAGTTCTTC
- | TRBJ1-6 | TRBD1 | TRBV7-2 | CASSLARDRGFPSNSPLHF | TGTGCCAGCAGCTTAGCGCGGGACAGGGGTTTTCCTAGTAATTCACCCCTCCACTTT
few | TRBJ2-6 | - | TRBV20-1 | CSASVTGANVLTF | TGCAGTGCAAGCGTTACTGGGGCCAACGTCCTGACTTTC
few | TRBJ2-7 | - | TRBV28 | CASSFASVSSYEQYF | TGTGCCAGCAGTTTCGCTAGCGTAAGCTCCTACGAGCAGTACTTC